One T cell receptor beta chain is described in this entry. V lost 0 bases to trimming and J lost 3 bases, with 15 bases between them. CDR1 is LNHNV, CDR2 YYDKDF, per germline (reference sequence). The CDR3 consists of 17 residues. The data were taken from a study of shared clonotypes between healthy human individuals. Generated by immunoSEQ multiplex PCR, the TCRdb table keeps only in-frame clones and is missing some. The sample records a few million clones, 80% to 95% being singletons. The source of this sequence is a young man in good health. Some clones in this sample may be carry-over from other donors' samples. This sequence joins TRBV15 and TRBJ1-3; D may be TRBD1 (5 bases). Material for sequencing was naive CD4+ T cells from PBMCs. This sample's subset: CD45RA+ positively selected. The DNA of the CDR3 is TGTGCCACCAGCAGAGACGGACACTTGGCGGGTGGAAACACCATATATTTT. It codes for CATSRDGHLAGGNTIYF.